These T cell receptor beta chains were read from a single sample in a study of cytomegalovirus exposure and HLA in healthy donors. The protocol was immunoSEQ multiplex PCR, while the TCRdb copy is restricted to in-frame clones and leaves out a portion. The sample includes 80,000 or so clones, around 68% of them seen just once. Sequences were obtained from PBMCs. The receptors derive from a man younger than 40 in good health and CMV-seropositive. Both conserved end residues are part of each CDR3. D genes are given only for firm matches. Clone size, where shown, is once, few, many, or a class for clones that have expanded.

clone_size: NA
v_call: TRBV5-6
d_call: NA
j_call: TRBJ2-7
cdr3_nt: TGTGCCAGCAGCGTCCCGGGACTCGTTCAGTACGAGCAGTACTTC
cdr3_aa: CASSVPGLVQYEQYF

clone_size: NA
v_call: TRBV29-1
d_call: TRBD2
j_call: TRBJ2-7
cdr3_nt: TGCAGCGTCGGACTAGTTAGTGTCTACGAGCAGTACTTC
cdr3_aa: CSVGLVSVYEQYF

clone_size: NA
v_call: TRBV4-1
d_call: NA
j_call: TRBJ1-2
cdr3_nt: TGCGCCAGCAGCCTAGACCCTGGGACTATGGAAGGCTACACCTTC
cdr3_aa: CASSLDPGTMEGYTF

clone_size: NA
v_call: TRBV6-6
d_call: TRBD1
j_call: TRBJ1-1
cdr3_nt: TGTGCCAGCAGGGTTGGACAGGGGGCGAGCACTGAAGCTTTCTTT
cdr3_aa: CASRVGQGASTEAFF

clone_size: NA
v_call: TRBV20-1
d_call: NA
j_call: TRBJ1-1
cdr3_nt: TGCAGTGCTAGACCAGGGGCCACGGCTTTCTTT
cdr3_aa: CSARPGATAFF

clone_size: NA
v_call: TRBV30
d_call: TRBD2
j_call: TRBJ2-1
cdr3_nt: TGTGCCTGGAGTGGGCTGGCGGGAGGGCCTGGGGATGAGCAGTTCTTC
cdr3_aa: CAWSGLAGGPGDEQFF

clone_size: NA
v_call: TRBV18
d_call: NA
j_call: TRBJ2-5
cdr3_nt: TGTGCCAGCTCACTCTTTCAGGGTGAAGAGACCCAGTACTTC
cdr3_aa: CASSLFQGEETQYF

clone_size: NA
v_call: TRBV11-2
d_call: NA
j_call: TRBJ2-7
cdr3_nt: TGTGCCAGCAGCTTAGATCCAGACACCTTATACGAGCAGTACTTC
cdr3_aa: CASSLDPDTLYEQYF

clone_size: NA
v_call: TRBV29-1
d_call: NA
j_call: TRBJ1-1
cdr3_nt: TGCAGCGTTGAAGCACCGGGAAAAACGACTGAAGCTTTCTTT
cdr3_aa: CSVEAPGKTTEAFF

clone_size: NA
v_call: TRBV7-8
d_call: TRBD1
j_call: TRBJ1-2
cdr3_nt: TGTGCCAGCAGCTTAGGGACAGGGGGATATGGCTACACCTTC
cdr3_aa: CASSLGTGGYGYTF

clone_size: NA
v_call: TRBV18
d_call: NA
j_call: TRBJ1-4
cdr3_nt: TGTGCCAGCTCACCAACAGCAACTAATGAAAAACTGTTTTTT
cdr3_aa: CASSPTATNEKLFF

clone_size: NA
v_call: TRBV6-5
d_call: NA
j_call: TRBJ2-5
cdr3_nt: TGTGCCAGCAGTTACTTTGGGACAACCGAAGAGACCCAGTACTTC
cdr3_aa: CASSYFGTTEETQYF

clone_size: NA
v_call: TRBV7-8
d_call: TRBD2
j_call: TRBJ2-3
cdr3_nt: TGTGCCAGCAGCTTAGGAGCGGGAGGGTCCTACAGCACAGATACGCAGTATTTT
cdr3_aa: CASSLGAGGSYSTDTQYF

clone_size: NA
v_call: TRBV5-6
d_call: NA
j_call: TRBJ1-6
cdr3_nt: TGTGCCAGCAGCTTGGAAGGCCCTAGCTCCTATAATTCACCCCTCCACTTT
cdr3_aa: CASSLEGPSSYNSPLHF

clone_size: NA
v_call: TRBV5-5
d_call: TRBD1
j_call: TRBJ1-1
cdr3_nt: TGTGCCAGCAGCAGCGGAGGGGGCGGAAACACTGAAGCTTTCTTT
cdr3_aa: CASSSGGGGNTEAFF

clone_size: NA
v_call: TRBV18
d_call: NA
j_call: TRBJ2-1
cdr3_nt: TGTGCCAGCTCACTCCCTGAGGTTGGCGGGGTCTACAATGAGCAGTTCTTC
cdr3_aa: CASSLPEVGGVYNEQFF

clone_size: NA
v_call: TRBV23-1
d_call: NA
j_call: TRBJ2-1
cdr3_nt: TGCGCCAGCAATCCACGCGGCTCCTACAATGAGCAGTTCTTC
cdr3_aa: CASNPRGSYNEQFF

clone_size: NA
v_call: TRBV30
d_call: NA
j_call: TRBJ2-1
cdr3_nt: TGTGCCTGGAGTTCCCTCAGTGGGGCTTCGTATCAGTTCTTC
cdr3_aa: CAWSSLSGASYQFF

clone_size: few
v_call: TRBV2
d_call: NA
j_call: TRBJ2-7
cdr3_nt: TGTGCCAGCAGCGACTTCTCCTACGAGCAGTACTTC
cdr3_aa: CASSDFSYEQYF

clone_size: NA
v_call: TRBV28
d_call: TRBD1
j_call: TRBJ2-7
cdr3_nt: TGTGCCAGCATCACTCGGACAGGGGGCGCGGGGGAGCAGTACTTC
cdr3_aa: CASITRTGGAGEQYF

clone_size: NA
v_call: TRBV5-1
d_call: NA
j_call: TRBJ1-1
cdr3_nt: TGCGCCAGCAGCTTGGGGGAGGCTTTCACTGAAGCTTTCTTT
cdr3_aa: CASSLGEAFTEAFF

clone_size: NA
v_call: TRBV7-9
d_call: NA
j_call: TRBJ2-3
cdr3_nt: TGTGCCAGCAGCTTAAAAGGGACTCTTTCCACAGATACGCAGTATTTT
cdr3_aa: CASSLKGTLSTDTQYF

clone_size: NA
v_call: TRBV10-1
d_call: NA
j_call: TRBJ2-5
cdr3_nt: TGCGCCAGCAGTGCAAGATTCGGGACCCAGTACTTC
cdr3_aa: CASSARFGTQYF

clone_size: NA
v_call: TRBV19
d_call: NA
j_call: TRBJ1-2
cdr3_nt: TGTGCCAGCTTTCAGGGGACGGACTATGGCTACACCTTC
cdr3_aa: CASFQGTDYGYTF

clone_size: NA
v_call: TRBV6-1
d_call: TRBD1
j_call: TRBJ2-7
cdr3_nt: TGTGCCAGCAGTCCCTCGGGACAGAGCTCCTACGAGCAGTACTTC
cdr3_aa: CASSPSGQSSYEQYF

clone_size: NA
v_call: TRBV4-1
d_call: TRBD1
j_call: TRBJ1-1
cdr3_nt: TGCGCCAGCAGCCTCGTTGGGACAGGGGGCGCGGGTGAAGCTTTCTTT
cdr3_aa: CASSLVGTGGAGEAFF

clone_size: few
v_call: TRBV4-3
d_call: NA
j_call: TRBJ2-7
cdr3_nt: TGCGCCAGCAGCCCGGATAGGGGGCAGTACTTC
cdr3_aa: CASSPDRGQYF

clone_size: once
v_call: TRBV5-6
d_call: TRBD2
j_call: TRBJ2-5
cdr3_nt: TGTGCCAGCCTAAGACTAGCGGAGTACCAAGAGACCCAGTACTTC
cdr3_aa: CASLRLAEYQETQYF

clone_size: NA
v_call: TRBV27
d_call: NA
j_call: TRBJ1-2
cdr3_nt: TGTGCCAGCAGTTTATCAGGCTACGCTAACTATGGCTACCCCTTC
cdr3_aa: CASSLSGYANYGYPF

clone_size: NA
v_call: TRBV19
d_call: NA
j_call: TRBJ1-3
cdr3_nt: TGTGCCAGTAGCCCGGACGTCGGAGGATCTGGAAACACCATATATTTT
cdr3_aa: CASSPDVGGSGNTIYF

clone_size: NA
v_call: TRBV6-1
d_call: TRBD1
j_call: TRBJ1-1
cdr3_nt: TGTGCCAGTAGGGACAGTAAGACTGAAGCTTTCTTT
cdr3_aa: CASRDSKTEAFF

clone_size: NA
v_call: TRBV6-5
d_call: TRBD2
j_call: TRBJ2-3
cdr3_nt: TGTGCCAGCAGTTGGGGACTAGCGGGGGGCACAGATACGCAGTATTTT
cdr3_aa: CASSWGLAGGTDTQYF

clone_size: NA
v_call: TRBV27
d_call: TRBD2
j_call: TRBJ2-7
cdr3_nt: TGTGCCAGCAGTTTAAGAGGACTAGTAAACGAGCAGTACTTC
cdr3_aa: CASSLRGLVNEQYF

clone_size: NA
v_call: TRBV5-1
d_call: TRBD1
j_call: TRBJ1-2
cdr3_nt: TGCGCCAGCAGCCCAAGACAGGGATATAGAGACTATGGCTACACCTTC
cdr3_aa: CASSPRQGYRDYGYTF

clone_size: few
v_call: TRBV28
d_call: NA
j_call: TRBJ1-4
cdr3_nt: TGTGCCAGCAGTTCGGGACAACGTAATGAAAAACTGTTTTTT
cdr3_aa: CASSSGQRNEKLFF

clone_size: NA
v_call: TRBV5-1
d_call: TRBD1
j_call: TRBJ2-7
cdr3_nt: TGCGCCAGCAGCTCAGGTCGACAGGGGATGGACGAGCAGTACTTC
cdr3_aa: CASSSGRQGMDEQYF

clone_size: NA
v_call: TRBV27
d_call: NA
j_call: TRBJ2-3
cdr3_nt: TGTGCCAACTCCTACCACGACATGGCGGAGGGGCCCTGCACAGATACGCAGTATTTT
cdr3_aa: CANSYHDMAEGPCTDTQYF

clone_size: NA
v_call: TRBV2
d_call: TRBD2
j_call: TRBJ2-5
cdr3_nt: TGTGCCAGCAACGGGGGGGTCTTAGCACAGACCCAGTACTTC
cdr3_aa: CASNGGVLAQTQYF

clone_size: NA
v_call: TRBV5-4
d_call: TRBD1
j_call: TRBJ2-1
cdr3_nt: TGTGCCAGCAGCTTGGGACAGGGCTCCTACAATGAGCAGTTCTTC
cdr3_aa: CASSLGQGSYNEQFF

clone_size: NA
v_call: TRBV7-2
d_call: NA
j_call: TRBJ2-7
cdr3_nt: TGTGCCAGCAGCTTAGGCGGGACTGGCAAGCAGTACTTC
cdr3_aa: CASSLGGTGKQYF

clone_size: NA
v_call: TRBV7-8
d_call: NA
j_call: TRBJ2-7
cdr3_nt: TGTGCCAGCAGCTTTGGACTATTCTACGAGCAGTACTTC
cdr3_aa: CASSFGLFYEQYF

clone_size: NA
v_call: TRBV6-5
d_call: TRBD1
j_call: TRBJ1-4
cdr3_nt: TGTGCCAGCAGCCGTGGGACAGGGAATGGTGAAAAACTGTTTTTT
cdr3_aa: CASSRGTGNGEKLFF

clone_size: NA
v_call: TRBV28
d_call: NA
j_call: TRBJ2-1
cdr3_nt: TGTGCCAGCAGTTCCCGAGCGGCAGGGGATAATGAGCAGTTCTTC
cdr3_aa: CASSSRAAGDNEQFF

clone_size: NA
v_call: TRBV19
d_call: NA
j_call: TRBJ1-2
cdr3_nt: TGTGCCAGTAGCAAAGAGACAAACTATGGCTACACCTTC
cdr3_aa: CASSKETNYGYTF

clone_size: NA
v_call: TRBV7-9
d_call: NA
j_call: TRBJ1-3
cdr3_nt: TGTGCCAGCAGCGCGCAAGGGGGAGTCGGAAACACCATATATTTT
cdr3_aa: CASSAQGGVGNTIYF

clone_size: NA
v_call: TRBV5-1
d_call: TRBD1
j_call: TRBJ1-2
cdr3_nt: TGCGCCAGCAGCTTGGCACAGGGGCTCTATGGCTACACCTTC
cdr3_aa: CASSLAQGLYGYTF

clone_size: once
v_call: TRBV23-1
d_call: TRBD2
j_call: TRBJ2-1
cdr3_nt: TGCGCCAGCAGTCAACGAGCACTGGAGACTAGCGGGGGCATCGAGCAGTTCTTC
cdr3_aa: CASSQRALETSGGIEQFF

clone_size: once
v_call: TRBV5-4
d_call: NA
j_call: TRBJ1-1
cdr3_nt: TGTGCCAGCAGCTTCTCAGAAAACACTGAAGCTTTCTTT
cdr3_aa: CASSFSENTEAFF

clone_size: NA
v_call: TRBV7-3
d_call: TRBD2
j_call: TRBJ2-2
cdr3_nt: TGTGCCAGCAGCTCCTTAGCGGGAGGCGGGGCCGGGGAGCTGTTTTTT
cdr3_aa: CASSSLAGGGAGELFF

clone_size: NA
v_call: TRBV7-7
d_call: NA
j_call: TRBJ1-1
cdr3_nt: TGTGCCAGCAGCTTAGACAGGAACACTGAAGCTTTCTTT
cdr3_aa: CASSLDRNTEAFF

clone_size: few
v_call: TRBV10-3
d_call: NA
j_call: TRBJ1-1
cdr3_nt: TGTGCCATCAGTACACAGGGTTGGGCTGAAGCTTTCTTT
cdr3_aa: CAISTQGWAEAFF

clone_size: NA
v_call: TRBV28
d_call: NA
j_call: TRBJ1-5
cdr3_nt: TGTGCCAGCAGTTTGAACAGGCATAGCAATCAGCCCCAGCATTTT
cdr3_aa: CASSLNRHSNQPQHF

clone_size: NA
v_call: TRBV7-7
d_call: NA
j_call: TRBJ2-3
cdr3_nt: TGTGCTAGCAGTCGAGGACAGTTCACAGATACGCAGTATTTT
cdr3_aa: CASSRGQFTDTQYF

clone_size: NA
v_call: TRBV6-6
d_call: NA
j_call: TRBJ1-1
cdr3_nt: TGTGCCAGCAGTTACGGGGGGGAGGACACTGAAGCTTTCTTT
cdr3_aa: CASSYGGEDTEAFF

clone_size: NA
v_call: TRBV5-1
d_call: TRBD1
j_call: TRBJ1-2
cdr3_nt: TGCGCCAGCAGCTTGGGACAGGGAAACTATGGCTACACCTTC
cdr3_aa: CASSLGQGNYGYTF